This T cell receptor (beta chain) comes out of a study of CD8 T cells in ankylosing spondylitis. Study conclusions and caveats: Enrichment of disease-linked clones was reportedly significant in matched ankylosing spondylitis synovial fluid. Past studies reported some motif variants in reactive arthritis synovial fluid and blood. One TCR beta motif, made up of under ten highly homologous variants, appeared characteristic of ankylosing spondylitis blood.

Making the TCR beta libraries involved quantitative 5'-RACE with molecular barcodes. TCRdb re-analysed the 5' RACE reads in MiXCR, keeping a single row per CDR3 protein. The data hold 670,000 or so distinct CDR3 sequences, with roughly 19% observed a single time. This clonotype appeared many times. What it recognizes is unknown. With 3 bases removed from V and 5 bases from J, the gap between germline ends came to 16 bases. This CDR3 contains 15 residues. This chain connects TRBV12-3 or TRBV12-4 to TRBJ2-5, with D maybe TRBD2 (5 bases). The TCR originated in a male donor with ankylosing spondylitis. The sample taken for sequencing was blood, either unsorted or a sorted T cell fraction (not recorded which). The CDR3 DNA is TGTGCCAGCAGTTTCGAGGGCCGGCTAGAGGAGACCCAGTACTTC. Translated, it gives CASSFEGRLEETQYF.